These 23 T cell receptor beta chains were sequenced from one sample in a study of blood T cell repertoires in COVID-19. TCRdb keeps only in-frame clones here, not all; method: immunoSEQ multiplex PCR. The data contain about 410,000 clones, around 91% of them singletons. Sequences were obtained from PBMCs or T cells enriched from blood (not recorded which). Source of these receptors: a man between 18 and 29 years old who had recovered from COVID-19.

For this clone: The same CDR3 also results from other DNA sequences found in this sample. The chain uses TRBV18 and TRBJ1-2; 9 bases agree with TRBD1. The CDR3 is made up of 13 amino acids. The V gene's germline CDR1 is KGHSH and CDR2 LQKENI. The V gene end was trimmed by 4 bases and the J gene end by 4 bases; junction bases not matched to a gene: 1. The CDR3 DNA sequence: TGTGCCAGCTCACTACAGGGGGCCTATGGCTACACCTTC. It is translated as CASSLQGAYGYTF.

The J gene is TRBJ2-7, the V gene TRBV10-3, with D possibly being TRBD2 (5 bases). Germline assignment: CDR1 ENHRY and CDR2 SYGVKD. The germline V and J ends were trimmed by 0 bases and 4 bases, with 10 bases remaining between them. There are 14 residues in the CDR3. CDR3 protein: CAISESGVEYEQYF. Written as DNA, the CDR3 is TGTGCCATCAGTGAGTCGGGAGTTGAATACGAGCAGTACTTC.

The CDR3 nucleotides are TGTGCCATCAGTGAGGCACTAGCTTACGAGCAGTACTTC. Translated, it gives CAISEALAYEQYF. The rearrangement links TRBV10-3 to TRBJ2-7, with D perhaps TRBD2 (6 bases). CDR1 ENHRY and CDR2 SYGVKD come from the germline V gene. CDR3 length: 13 amino acids. The germline V and J ends were trimmed by 2 bases and 4 bases, with 9 bases remaining between them.

CDR3 protein: CASKFQVGGDTEAFF. In nucleotides, the CDR3 is TGTGCCAGTAAGTTCCAAGTCGGCGGAGACACTGAAGCTTTCTTT. This sequence joins TRBV19 and TRBJ1-1; D unclear. With 7 bases removed from V and 3 bases from J, the gap between germline ends came to 18 bases. The CDR3 totals 15 residues. Per germline, CDR1 LNHDA and CDR2 SQIVND (reference sequence).

The chain employs TRBV10-2 and TRBJ2-1; 13 nucleotides line up with TRBD2. CDR1 WSHSY and CDR2 SAAADI come from the germline V gene. CDR3 length: 15 residues. V lost 5 bases and J lost 7; bases outside the gene matches: 5. CDR3 amino acids: CASSSGLAGVNEQFF. CDR3 DNA sequence: TGCGCCAGCAGTTCTGGACTAGCGGGGGTAAATGAGCAGTTCTTC.

The J gene is TRBJ2-3, the V gene TRBV9, with 8 bases aligning to TRBD1. The J segment lost 2 bases and the V segment lost 0 bases, leaving 2 bases of the junction unmatched. The germline V gene has CDR1 SGDLS and CDR2 YYNGEE. The CDR3 runs to 15 residues. CDR3 amino acids: CASSVEGQDTDTQYF. The DNA of the CDR3 is TGTGCCAGCAGCGTAGAGGGACAGGACACAGATACGCAGTATTTT.

Only one count was recorded for this clone. V usage is TRBV2 and J usage is TRBJ2-1; 9 nucleotides align to TRBD1. Germline assignment: CDR1 SNHLY and CDR2 FYNNEI. This CDR3 has 14 residues. V shed 6 bases, J shed 9 bases, and the junction held 9 bases outside the gene matches. CDR3 in amino acids: CASRPGQGLGEQFF. CDR3 sequence (DNA): TGTGCCAGCAGGCCGGGACAGGGATTAGGTGAGCAGTTCTTC. Supplemented by reference TRBV2 and TRBJ2-1, the full variable domain reads EPEVTQTPSHQVTQMGQEVILRCVPISNHLYFYWYRQILGQKVEFLVSFYNNEISEKSEIFDDQFSVERPDGSNFTLKIRSTKLEDSAMYFCASRPGQGLGEQFFGPGTRLTVL.

The chain has TRBV7-2 and TRBJ2-7, with TRBD1 matching over 7 bases. Germline CDR1 and CDR2: SGHTA and FQGNSA. The J segment lost 3 bases and the V segment lost 2 bases, leaving 4 bases of the junction unmatched. The CDR3 loop spans 14 amino acids. The CDR3 DNA is TGTGCCAGCAGCTTAAACAGGGGTAACTACGAGCAGTACTTC. It encodes CASSLNRGNYEQYF.

This clone was recorded many times. This chain joins TRBV2 and TRBJ2-1, with a possible D match to TRBD2 (5 bases). CDR3 length: 15 amino acids. Trimming removed 4 bases from V and 0 bases from J, with 10 bases in between. Germline CDR1 SNHLY, CDR2 FYNNEI. CDR3 sequence reads: CASSVFSASYNEQFF. As DNA, the CDR3 is TGTGCCAGCAGTGTTTTTAGCGCCTCCTACAATGAGCAGTTCTTC.

The chain employs TRBV11-3 and TRBJ1-2; no definite D call. Germline V gene data show CDR1 as SGHNT and CDR2 as YENEEA. CDR3 length equals 14 residues. V lost 1 base to trimming and J lost 0 bases, with 6 bases between them. The CDR3 region is CASSLVGANYGYTF. CDR3 bases: TGTGCCAGCAGCTTAGTCGGTGCTAACTATGGCTACACCTTC.

The CDR3 sequence is CASSSRGTGNTIYF. The CDR3 DNA follows: TGTGCCAGTAGTAGCAGGGGTACGGGAAACACCATATATTTT. This chain links TRBV19 with TRBJ1-3; TRBD1 is a possible D gene (6 bases). The germline V gene has CDR1 LNHDA and CDR2 SQIVND (reference sequence). This CDR3 region has 14 residues. Trimming shortened V by 4 bases and J by 4 bases, and 11 bases separated the two germline ends.

The genes are TRBV28 and TRBJ2-1, with 10 positions matching TRBD1. Germline lookup yields CDR1 MDHEN and CDR2 SYDVKM. V gave up 5 bases and J gave up 4 bases; unmatched junction bases: 5. The length of the CDR3 is 15 residues. The CDR3 nucleotides are TGTGCCAGCAGTCAAGACAGGGGGCTTTACAATGAGCAGTTCTTC. Protein sequence: CASSQDRGLYNEQFF.

The chain uses TRBV19 and TRBJ1-5; D uncertain. The V end was cut by 0 bases, the J end by 1 base, with 10 bases between. Germline V gene lookup returns CDR1 LNHDA and CDR2 SQIVND (reference sequence). This CDR3 has 16 residues. The CDR3 bases are TGTGCCAGTAGTATAGAAGCACGGTCGAGCAATCAGCCCCAGCATTTT. Translated, it gives CASSIEARSSNQPQHF.

This clone came up once. This chain links TRBV6-5 with TRBJ1-5; 8 bases are a match to TRBD1. The CDR3 covers 15 residues. Germline CDR1 is MNHEY and CDR2 is SVGAGI. J lost 0 bases, V lost 6 bases, and 4 bases had no gene match. CDR3 in DNA: TGTGCCAGCAGACGACAGGGGACTAGCAATCAGCCCCAGCATTTT. Encoded protein: CASRRQGTSNQPQHF.

The genes are TRBV19 and TRBJ1-5; 9 bases are a match to TRBD1. The CDR3 contains 15 residues. The junction had 5 bases not matched to a gene; V was cut back by 4 bases and J by 4 bases. Germline lookup yields CDR1 LNHDA and CDR2 SQIVND (reference sequence). CDR3 sequence reads: CASSTAGTGNQPQHF. CDR3 DNA sequence: TGTGCCAGTAGTACAGCCGGGACAGGGAATCAGCCCCAGCATTTT.

The V gene is TRBV27, the J gene TRBJ1-1; D is possibly TRBD1 (5 bases). Germline V CDR1 and CDR2: MNHEY, SMNVEV (reference sequence). The CDR3 covers 14 residues. V gave up 3 bases and J gave up 1 base, with 9 bases separating them. This CDR3 reads CASSFFTGNTEAFF. The CDR3 DNA reads TGTGCCAGCAGTTTCTTCACAGGGAACACTGAAGCTTTCTTT.

The chain recombines TRBV29-1 with TRBJ2-1, with 13 bases fitting TRBD2. The CDR3 runs to 16 residues. Germline assignment: CDR1 SQVTM and CDR2 ANQGSEA. The trim removed 7 bases at V and 9 bases at J, leaving 15 bases unmatched. Here the CDR3 reads CSAPGLLAGGPVEQFF. The CDR3 bases are TGCAGCGCCCCCGGTTTACTAGCGGGAGGGCCTGTTGAGCAGTTCTTC.

This chain uses TRBV13 with TRBJ1-3; D gene ambiguous. CDR1 PRHDT and CDR2 FYEKMQ come from the germline V gene (reference sequence). CDR3 length equals 13 residues. Between the trimmed V and J ends, which lost 3 bases and 2 bases, there was a span of 5 bases. The CDR3 loop is CASSFETGNTIYF. The DNA for the CDR3 is TGTGCCAGCAGCTTCGAGACTGGAAACACCATATATTTT. The entire variable domain, with the rest obtained from reference TRBV13 and TRBJ1-3, is as follows: AAGVIQSPRHLIKEKRETATLKCYPIPRHDTVYWYQQGPGQDPQFLISFYEKMQSDKGSIPDRFSAQQFSDYHSELNMSSLELGDSALYFCASSFETGNTIYFGEGSWLTVV.

This chain joins TRBV14 and TRBJ1-2; 8 positions agree with TRBD1. Trimming cost V 4 bases and J 7 bases; bases outside gene matches: 5. The CDR3 length is 13 residues. CDR1 and CDR2 from the germline V gene are SGHDN and FVKESK. The CDR3: CASSPMTGVGYTF. The CDR3 DNA reads as TGTGCCAGCAGCCCCATGACAGGGGTTGGCTACACCTTC.

V usage is TRBV6-5 and J usage is TRBJ1-2, with a weak D call TRBD1 (5 bases). CDR1 and CDR2 (germline): MNHEY, SVGAGI. V lost 0 bases to trimming and J lost 9 bases, with 17 bases between them. This CDR3 has 15 residues. The CDR3, as DNA: TGTGCCAGCAGTTACTCAATTTTGGGGGGTTCGCGCTACACCTTC. Translation: CASSYSILGGSRYTF.

The chain recombines TRBV13 with TRBJ1-1; weak D call: TRBD1 (6 bases). Germline V CDR1 and CDR2: PRHDT, FYEKMQ (reference sequence). The CDR3 sequence is 13 residues long. With 4 bases removed from V and 1 base from J, the gap between germline ends came to 7 bases. This CDR3 is CASSYRANTEAFF. The CDR3 nucleotides are TGTGCCAGCAGCTACAGGGCGAACACTGAAGCTTTCTTT.

V gene TRBV27 combines with J gene TRBJ1-4; a possible D gene is TRBD1 (6 bases). The CDR3 is 14 amino acids. Germline V gives CDR1 MNHEY, CDR2 SMNVEV (reference sequence). V lost 3 bases and J lost 5, with 10 bases in between. CDR3 nucleotide sequence: TGTGCCAGCAGTTTTTCAGGGACAAATGAAAAACTGTTTTTT. Translated: CASSFSGTNEKLFF.

CDR3: CASSPGTGFTDTQYF. The CDR3 nucleotides are TGTGCCAGTAGTCCCGGGACAGGGTTTACAGATACGCAGTATTTT. V is TRBV19 and J is TRBJ2-3, with 9 positions matching TRBD1. Germline V gene lookup returns CDR1 LNHDA and CDR2 SQIVND (reference sequence). CDR3 length: 15 amino acids. The V segment lost 5 bases and the J segment 3 bases; nucleotides outside the gene matches: 6.